This T cell receptor beta chain appears in the sequencing data of a study of blood T cell repertoires in COVID-19. Measured with immunoSEQ multiplex PCR; TCRdb has only the in-frame clones, and not every one. The repertoire holds 200,000 to 300,000 clones, with 75% to 90% as singletons. The sample was peripheral blood. The sequence derives from a man aged 55 to 70 who had recovered from COVID-19.

The CDR3 here is CASSLSTGIAFF. CDR3 nucleotide sequence: TGTGCCAGCAGCTTGTCGACAGGGATAGCTTTCTTT. This chain joins TRBV5-8 and TRBJ1-1, with 7 bases lining up with TRBD1. CDR1 is SGHTS, CDR2 YDEGEE, per germline. This CDR3 spans 12 amino acids. V lost 1 base, J lost 10 bases, and 4 bases stayed unmatched.